Shown below are 10 T cell receptor beta chains from a single sample sequenced in a study of cytomegalovirus exposure and HLA in healthy donors. PCR amplification relied on 60 Vbeta primers (plus 13 Jbeta primers). Method: immunoSEQ multiplex PCR; TCRdb's copy keeps in-frame clones and lacks some. The sample records approximately 120,000 clones, roughly 86% being singletons. Source material: PBMCs. These receptors all stem from a man aged 18 to 29 in good health and CMV-seronegative.

The rearrangement uses TRBV6-5 and TRBJ2-1, with 8 bases identical to TRBD1. This CDR3 contains 15 residues. Germline CDR1 is MNHEY and CDR2 is SVGAGI. V was pared by 1 base and J by 6 bases, with 5 bases of the junction left unmatched. The CDR3 sequence is CASSYFGQGANEQFF. The CDR3 region has the DNA TGTGCCAGCAGTTACTTTGGACAGGGTGCCAATGAGCAGTTCTTC.

The sample holds a few counts of this clone. CDR3 nucleotides: TGCGCCAGCAGCCTCAACGGACTAGCGGGAAACACCGGGGAGCTGTTTTTT. Translation: CASSLNGLAGNTGELFF. The J gene is TRBJ2-2, the V gene TRBV4-3; TRBD2 aligns across 12 bases. Trimming removed 4 bases from V and 2 bases from J; junction bases left unmatched: 5. The CDR3 has 17 residues. The germline CDR1 and CDR2 sequences are LGHNA and YSLEER.

V usage is TRBV5-4 and J usage is TRBJ1-2, with D maybe TRBD1 (6 bases). Between the trimmed V and J ends, which lost 4 bases and 6 bases, there was a span of 19 bases. Germline V gene lookup returns CDR1 SGHNT and CDR2 YYREEE (reference sequence). The CDR3 runs 15 residues. CDR3 in amino acids: CASSPPLGGRDGYTF. The DNA of the CDR3 is TGTGCCAGCAGCCCACCCCTAGGGGGTCGGGATGGCTACACCTTC.

J is TRBJ2-3 and V is TRBV9, with D possibly TRBD2 on 7 matching bases. Germline CDR1 reads SGDLS; CDR2 reads YYNGEE. The CDR3 totals 17 residues. Between the trimmed V and J ends, which lost 1 base and 1 base, there was a span of 16 bases. Here the CDR3 reads CASSVNNGGPGTDTQYF. The CDR3, as DNA: TGTGCCAGCAGCGTAAACAACGGGGGGCCTGGCACAGATACGCAGTATTTT.

The chain couples TRBV15 to TRBJ2-5, with a tentative D call TRBD1 (6 bases). Per the germline V gene, CDR1 is LNHNV and CDR2 is YYDKDF (reference sequence). Trimming cost V 4 bases and J 1 base, with 13 bases left between them. CDR3 length: 15 amino acids. Here the CDR3 DNA reads TGTGCCACCAGCAACCAGGACAGCCTCCAAGAGACCCAGTACTTC. It translates to CATSNQDSLQETQYF.

This clone was seen just once. This sequence joins TRBV13 and TRBJ2-7; TRBD2 is a possible D gene (6 bases). V was shortened by 5 bases and J by 6 bases, with 14 bases between the two germline ends. Per the germline V gene, CDR1 is PRHDT and CDR2 is FYEKMQ (reference sequence). This CDR3 contains 13 residues. The CDR3 spells CASSQGLGGEQYF. In DNA form, the CDR3 reads TGTGCCAGCAGCCAAGGGTTGGGGGGCGAGCAGTACTTC. Based on the CDR3 plus reference TRBV13 and TRBJ2-7, the full variable domain is AAGVIQSPRHLIKEKRETATLKCYPIPRHDTVYWYQQGPGQDPQFLISFYEKMQSDKGSIPDRFSAQQFSDYHSELNMSSLELGDSALYFCASSQGLGGEQYFGPGTRLTVT.

The chain is built from TRBV6-1 and TRBJ2-7; no firm D call. Germline V lookup: CDR1 MNHNS, CDR2 SASEGT. This CDR3 comprises 12 residues. The V end was cut by 5 bases, the J end by 3 bases, with 8 bases between. DNA for the CDR3: TGTGCCAGCAGTACCTATAGCTACGAGCAGTACTTC. It specifies CASSTYSYEQYF.

The chain is built from TRBV10-3 and TRBJ1-2; TRBD1 aligns across 9 bases. The CDR3 contains 13 residues. The germline V gene has CDR1 ENHRY and CDR2 SYGVKD. With V trimmed by 7 bases and J by 6 bases, 6 bases remained unmatched. In DNA form, the CDR3 reads TGTGCCATCAAGGGACAGGGAAAGCATGGCTACACCTTC. Translating gives CAIKGQGKHGYTF.

The V and J genes are TRBV9 and TRBJ2-5; 7 nucleotides match TRBD1. CDR1 and CDR2 from the germline V gene are SGDLS and YYNGEE. The V segment lost 4 bases and the J segment 2 bases; nucleotides outside the gene matches: 5. This CDR3 has 14 amino acids. Here the CDR3 reads CASSSRDRQETQYF. In DNA, the CDR3 is TGTGCCAGCAGCTCCCGGGACAGACAAGAGACCCAGTACTTC.

The V and J genes are TRBV5-1 and TRBJ2-1, with TRBD1 identical over 8 bases. The CDR3 has 14 amino acids. The germline CDR1 and CDR2 sequences are SGHRS and YFSETQ. V was clipped by 3 bases and J by 9 bases; unmatched bases: 8. The CDR3: CASSWTGYGTEQFF. As DNA, the CDR3 is TGCGCCAGCAGCTGGACAGGGTACGGTACTGAGCAGTTCTTC.